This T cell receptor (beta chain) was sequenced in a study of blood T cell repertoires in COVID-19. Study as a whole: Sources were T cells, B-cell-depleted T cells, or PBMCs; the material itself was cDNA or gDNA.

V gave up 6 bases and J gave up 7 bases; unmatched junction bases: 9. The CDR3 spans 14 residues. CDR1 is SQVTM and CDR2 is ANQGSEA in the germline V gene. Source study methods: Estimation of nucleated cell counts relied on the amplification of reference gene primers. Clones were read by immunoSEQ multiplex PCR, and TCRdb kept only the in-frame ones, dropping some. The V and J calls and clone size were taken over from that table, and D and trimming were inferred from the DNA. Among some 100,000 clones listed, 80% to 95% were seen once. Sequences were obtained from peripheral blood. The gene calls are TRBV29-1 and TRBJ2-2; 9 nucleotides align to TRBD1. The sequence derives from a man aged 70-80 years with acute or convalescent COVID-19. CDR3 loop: CSVEQGAIGGELFF. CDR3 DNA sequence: TGCAGCGTAGAACAGGGGGCGATTGGCGGGGAGCTGTTTTTT.